The sequence of this TCR beta chain was determined in a study of shared clonotypes between healthy human individuals. For the study at large: Per-donor plates numbered three CD4 naive, three CD4 memory, two CD8 naive and one CD8 memory.

Original analysis: Junction-only immunoSEQ data arrived without quality scores, meaning filtering differed. Sequenced by immunoSEQ multiplex PCR; TCRdb stores in-frame clones only, minus some. The DNA gave D and trimming, while V, J and clone size come from that table. Of about 960,000 clones in the sample, over 75% were seen once. The study drew its donors from healthy HIV-negative adults without recent acute infections or vaccinations. Whole-study findings and limits: A limitation of the genetic and exposure-history diversity represented arose from few donors.

Turning to this clone: Its matching antigen is unknown.

Per the germline V gene, CDR1 is LGHNA and CDR2 is YSLEER. The CDR3 has 15 residues. V lost 4 bases to trimming and J lost 5 bases; unmatched junction nucleotides: 8. The TCR comes from a young man in good health. The rearrangement joins TRBV4-3 to TRBJ1-2; 9 bases fit TRBD1. Sequenced input: memory CD4+ T cells sorted from blood. Subset reported: CD45RA-negative fraction. The CDR3 reads CASSLTGGAGYGYTF. In nucleotides, the CDR3 is TGCGCCAGCAGCCTAACAGGGGGCGCGGGGTATGGCTACACCTTC.